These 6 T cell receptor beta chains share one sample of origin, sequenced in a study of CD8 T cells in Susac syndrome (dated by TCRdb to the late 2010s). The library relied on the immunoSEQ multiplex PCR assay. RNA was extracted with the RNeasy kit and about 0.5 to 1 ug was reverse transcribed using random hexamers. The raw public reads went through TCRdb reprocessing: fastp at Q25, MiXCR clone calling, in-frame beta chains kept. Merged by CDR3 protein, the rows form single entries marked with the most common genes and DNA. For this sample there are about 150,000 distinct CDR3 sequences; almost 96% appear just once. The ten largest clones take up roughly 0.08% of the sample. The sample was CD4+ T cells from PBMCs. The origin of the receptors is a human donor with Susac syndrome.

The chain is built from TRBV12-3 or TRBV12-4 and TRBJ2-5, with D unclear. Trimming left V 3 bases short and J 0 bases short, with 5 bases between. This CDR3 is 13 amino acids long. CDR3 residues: CASSFGYQETQYF. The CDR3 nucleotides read TGTGCCAGCAGTTTTGGCTACCAAGAGACCCAGTACTTC.

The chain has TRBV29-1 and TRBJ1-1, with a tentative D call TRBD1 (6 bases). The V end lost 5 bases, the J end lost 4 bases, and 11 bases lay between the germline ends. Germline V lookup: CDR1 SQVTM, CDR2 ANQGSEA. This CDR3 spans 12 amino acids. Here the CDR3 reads CSVTGWATEAFF. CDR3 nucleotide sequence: TGCAGCGTTACAGGGTGGGCCACTGAAGCTTTCTTT.

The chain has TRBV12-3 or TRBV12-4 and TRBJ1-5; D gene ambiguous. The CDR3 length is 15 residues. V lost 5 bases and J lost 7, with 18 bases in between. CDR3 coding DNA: TGTGCCAGCAGTCTAACCCCCCAGGTTGAACAGCCCCAGCATTTT. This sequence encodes CASSLTPQVEQPQHF.

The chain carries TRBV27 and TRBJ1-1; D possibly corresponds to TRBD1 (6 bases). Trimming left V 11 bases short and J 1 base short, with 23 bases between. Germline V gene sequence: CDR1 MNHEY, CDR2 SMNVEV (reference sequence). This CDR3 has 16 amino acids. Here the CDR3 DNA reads TGTGCCTCCGGGAGGGATTCCGGGACAAGGAACACTGAAGCTTTCTTT. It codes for CASGRDSGTRNTEAFF.

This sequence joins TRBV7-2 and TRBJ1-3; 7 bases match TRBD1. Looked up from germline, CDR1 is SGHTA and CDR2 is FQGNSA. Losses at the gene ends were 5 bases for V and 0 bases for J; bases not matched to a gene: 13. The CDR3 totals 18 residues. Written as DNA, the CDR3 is TGTGCCAGCAGCCCTGGGGTCGGCAGGACAGGCTCTGGAAACACCATATATTTT. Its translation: CASSPGVGRTGSGNTIYF.

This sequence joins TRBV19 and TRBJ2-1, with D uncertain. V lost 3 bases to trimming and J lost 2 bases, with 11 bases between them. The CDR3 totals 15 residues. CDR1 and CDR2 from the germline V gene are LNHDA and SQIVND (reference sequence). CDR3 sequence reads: CASSITLRPYNEQFF. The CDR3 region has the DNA TGTGCCAGTAGTATCACACTCAGGCCCTACAATGAGCAGTTCTTC.